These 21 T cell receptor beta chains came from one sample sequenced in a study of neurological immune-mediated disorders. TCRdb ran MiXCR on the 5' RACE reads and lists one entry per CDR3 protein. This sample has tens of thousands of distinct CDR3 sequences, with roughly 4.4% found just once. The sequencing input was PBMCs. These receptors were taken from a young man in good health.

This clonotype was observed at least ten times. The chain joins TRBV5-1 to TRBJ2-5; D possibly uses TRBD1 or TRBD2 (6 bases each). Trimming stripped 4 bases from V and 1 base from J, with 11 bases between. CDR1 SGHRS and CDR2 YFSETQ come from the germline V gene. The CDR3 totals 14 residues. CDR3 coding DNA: TGCGCCAGCAGCGGCGGAGGGGGCCAAGAGACCCAGTACTTC. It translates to CASSGGGGQETQYF.

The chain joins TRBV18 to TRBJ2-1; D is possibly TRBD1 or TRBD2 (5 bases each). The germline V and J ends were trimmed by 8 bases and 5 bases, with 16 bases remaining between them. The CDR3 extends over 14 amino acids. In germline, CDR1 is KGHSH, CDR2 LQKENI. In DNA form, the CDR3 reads TGTGCCAGCGCCCCCGGGACGGTGAACAATGAGCAGTTCTTC. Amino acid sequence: CASAPGTVNNEQFF.

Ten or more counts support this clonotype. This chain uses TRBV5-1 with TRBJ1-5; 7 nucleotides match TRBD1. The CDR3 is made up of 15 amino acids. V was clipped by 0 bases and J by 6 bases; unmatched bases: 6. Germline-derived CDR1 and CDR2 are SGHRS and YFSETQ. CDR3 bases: TGCGCCAGCAGCTTGGAGGGACAGCTAATTCAGCCCCAGCATTTT. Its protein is CASSLEGQLIQPQHF.

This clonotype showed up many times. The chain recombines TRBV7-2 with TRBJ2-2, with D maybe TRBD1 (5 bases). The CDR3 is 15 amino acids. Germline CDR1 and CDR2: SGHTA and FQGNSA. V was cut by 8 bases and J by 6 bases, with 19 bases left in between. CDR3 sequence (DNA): TGTGCCAGCTCCCAACAGGTCTGGGTTGCCGGGGAGCTGTTTTTT. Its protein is CASSQQVWVAGELFF.

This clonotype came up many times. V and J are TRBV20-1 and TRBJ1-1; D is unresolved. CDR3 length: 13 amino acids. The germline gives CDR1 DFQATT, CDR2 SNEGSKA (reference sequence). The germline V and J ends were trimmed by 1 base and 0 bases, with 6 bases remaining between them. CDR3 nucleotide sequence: TGCAGTGCTAGAGCAGGCTTGAACACTGAAGCTTTCTTT. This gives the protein CSARAGLNTEAFF.

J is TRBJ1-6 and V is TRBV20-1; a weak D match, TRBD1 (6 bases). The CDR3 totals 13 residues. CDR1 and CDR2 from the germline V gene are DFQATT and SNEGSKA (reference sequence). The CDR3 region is CSATWGPNSPLHF. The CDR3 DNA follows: TGCAGCGCCACGTGGGGGCCGAATTCACCCCTCCACTTT.

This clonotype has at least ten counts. Here the CDR3 reads CASSLVVGSGANVLTF. CDR3 sequence (DNA): TGCGCCAGCAGCTTGGTCGTAGGATCCGGGGCCAACGTCCTGACTTTC. V gene TRBV5-1 combines with J gene TRBJ2-6, with D uncertain. CDR3 length: 16 amino acids. The V end was cut by 0 bases, the J end by 4 bases, with 11 bases between. Germline CDR1 SGHRS, CDR2 YFSETQ.

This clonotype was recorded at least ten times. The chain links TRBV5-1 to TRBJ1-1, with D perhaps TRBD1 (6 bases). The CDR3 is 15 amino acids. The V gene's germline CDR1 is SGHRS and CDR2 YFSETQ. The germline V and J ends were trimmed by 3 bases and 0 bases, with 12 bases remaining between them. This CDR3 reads CASSSQGHLNTEAFF. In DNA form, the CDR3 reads TGCGCCAGCAGCTCACAGGGACACCTGAACACTGAAGCTTTCTTT. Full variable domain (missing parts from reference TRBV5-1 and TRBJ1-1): KAGVTQTPRYLIKTRGQQVTLSCSPISGHRSVSWYQQTPGQGLQFLFEYFSETQRNKGNFPGRFSGRQFSNSRSEMNVSTLELGDSALYLCASSSQGHLNTEAFFGQGTRLTVV.

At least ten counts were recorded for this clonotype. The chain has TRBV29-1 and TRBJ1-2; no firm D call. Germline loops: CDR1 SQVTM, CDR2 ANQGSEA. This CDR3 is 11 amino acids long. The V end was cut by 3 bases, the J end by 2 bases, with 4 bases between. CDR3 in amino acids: CSVDGNYGYTF. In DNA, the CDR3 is TGCAGCGTTGACGGAAACTATGGCTACACCTTC.

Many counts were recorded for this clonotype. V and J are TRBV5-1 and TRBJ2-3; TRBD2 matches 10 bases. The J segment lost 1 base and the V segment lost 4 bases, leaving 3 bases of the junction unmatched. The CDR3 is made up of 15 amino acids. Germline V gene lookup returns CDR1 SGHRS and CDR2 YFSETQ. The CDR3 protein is CASSAGTSGTDTQYF. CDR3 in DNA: TGCGCCAGCAGCGCCGGGACTAGCGGCACAGATACGCAGTATTTT.

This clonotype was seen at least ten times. The CDR3 coding sequence is TGTGCCAGCAGGGATCCAGGGAGTTACGAGCAGTACTTC. The encoded protein is CASRDPGSYEQYF. V usage is TRBV6-5 and J usage is TRBJ2-7; D possibly matches TRBD1 or TRBD2 (5 bases each). V gave up 6 bases and J gave up 4 bases, with 13 bases separating them. Germline CDR1 is MNHEY and CDR2 is SVGAGI. The CDR3 covers 13 residues.

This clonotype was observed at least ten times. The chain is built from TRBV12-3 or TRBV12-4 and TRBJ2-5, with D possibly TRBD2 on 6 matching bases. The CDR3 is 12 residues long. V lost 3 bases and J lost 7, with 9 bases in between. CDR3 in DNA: TGTGCCAGCAGTTTGGACGGGGGGACCCAGTACTTC. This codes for CASSLDGGTQYF.

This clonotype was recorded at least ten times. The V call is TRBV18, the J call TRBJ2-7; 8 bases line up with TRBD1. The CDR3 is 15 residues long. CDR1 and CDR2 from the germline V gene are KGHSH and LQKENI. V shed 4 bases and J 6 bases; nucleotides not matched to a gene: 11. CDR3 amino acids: CASSRGTGRRPEQYF. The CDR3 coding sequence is TGTGCCAGCTCACGAGGGACAGGTCGCCGGCCCGAGCAGTACTTC.

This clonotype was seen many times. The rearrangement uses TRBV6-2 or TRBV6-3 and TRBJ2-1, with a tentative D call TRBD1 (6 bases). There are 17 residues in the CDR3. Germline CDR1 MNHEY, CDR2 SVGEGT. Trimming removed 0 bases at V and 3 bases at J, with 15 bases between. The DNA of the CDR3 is TGTGCCAGCAGTTACTCTTTCCAGGGGTTCAACTACAATGAGCAGTTCTTC. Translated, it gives CASSYSFQGFNYNEQFF.

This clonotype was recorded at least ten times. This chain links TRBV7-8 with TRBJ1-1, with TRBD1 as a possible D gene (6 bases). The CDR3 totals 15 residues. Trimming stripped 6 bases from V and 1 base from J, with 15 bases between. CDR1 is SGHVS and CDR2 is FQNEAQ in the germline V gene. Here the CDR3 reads CASRKNRVGNTEAFF. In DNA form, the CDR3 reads TGTGCCAGCAGGAAGAACAGGGTTGGGAACACTGAAGCTTTCTTT.

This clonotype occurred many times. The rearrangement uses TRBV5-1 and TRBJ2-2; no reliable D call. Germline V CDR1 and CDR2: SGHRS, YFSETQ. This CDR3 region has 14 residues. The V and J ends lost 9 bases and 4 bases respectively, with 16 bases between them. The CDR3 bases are TGCGCCACCCAGACGTCCTTCCTCACCGGGGAGCTGTTTTTT. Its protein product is CATQTSFLTGELFF.

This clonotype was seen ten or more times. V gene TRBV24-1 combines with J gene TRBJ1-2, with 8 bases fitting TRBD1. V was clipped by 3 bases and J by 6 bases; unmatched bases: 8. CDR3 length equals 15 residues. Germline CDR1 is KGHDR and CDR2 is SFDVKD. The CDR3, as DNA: TGTGCCACCAGTGATCCGGCCCAGGGGGCAGATGGCTACACCTTC. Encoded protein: CATSDPAQGADGYTF.

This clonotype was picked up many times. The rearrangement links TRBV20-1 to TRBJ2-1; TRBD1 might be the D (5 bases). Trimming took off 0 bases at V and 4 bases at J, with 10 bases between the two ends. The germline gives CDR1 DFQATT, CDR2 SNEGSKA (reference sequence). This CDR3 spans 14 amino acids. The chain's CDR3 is CSARDQGTYNEQFF. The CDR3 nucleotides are TGCAGTGCTAGAGATCAGGGAACGTACAATGAGCAGTTCTTC.

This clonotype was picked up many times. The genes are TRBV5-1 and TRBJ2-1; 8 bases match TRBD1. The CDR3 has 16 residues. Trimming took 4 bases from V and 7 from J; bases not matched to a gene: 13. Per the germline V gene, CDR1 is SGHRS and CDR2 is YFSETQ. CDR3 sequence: CASSVTGTGGINEQFF. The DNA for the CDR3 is TGCGCCAGCAGCGTGACCGGGACAGGCGGTATAAATGAGCAGTTCTTC.

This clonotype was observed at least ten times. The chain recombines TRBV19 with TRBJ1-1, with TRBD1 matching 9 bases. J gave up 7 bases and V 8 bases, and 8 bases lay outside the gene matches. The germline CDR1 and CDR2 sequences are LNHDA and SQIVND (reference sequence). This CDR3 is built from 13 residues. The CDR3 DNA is TGTGCCAGTGTGGACAGGGGTGAGGTTGAAGCTTTCTTT. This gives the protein CASVDRGEVEAFF.

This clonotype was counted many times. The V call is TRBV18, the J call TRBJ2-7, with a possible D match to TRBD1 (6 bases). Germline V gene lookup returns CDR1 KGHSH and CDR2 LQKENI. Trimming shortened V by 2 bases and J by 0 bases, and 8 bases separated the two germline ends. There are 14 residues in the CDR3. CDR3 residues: CASSPTGSSYEQYF. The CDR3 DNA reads TGTGCCAGCTCACCAACAGGGAGCTCCTACGAGCAGTACTTC.